This T cell receptor beta chain was profiled in a study of blood T cell repertoires in COVID-19. Overall study context: Acute and convalescent COVID-19 specimens originated in the United States, Italy and Spain.

As processed by the authors: Estimation of nucleated cell counts relied on the amplification of reference gene primers. Clones were read by immunoSEQ multiplex PCR, and TCRdb kept only the in-frame ones, dropping some. D and trimming were read from the DNA, whereas the V and J calls and clone size are those reported in that table. The sample consists of roughly 230,000 clones, about 82% of them appearing once. The CDR3 length is 15 residues. The trim removed 3 bases at V and 3 bases at J, leaving 5 bases unmatched. The germline V gene has CDR1 KGHSH and CDR2 LQKENI. J is TRBJ2-1 and V is TRBV18; the match to TRBD2 covers 7 bases. Sequencing was done on a sample of peripheral blood. This TCR was sampled from a man aged 50 to 60 with COVID-19, enrolled during active disease. CDR3 in amino acids: CASSPTGGYYNEQFF. The CDR3 DNA is TGTGCCAGCTCACCCACGGGGGGTTACTACAATGAGCAGTTCTTC.